A single sample is the source of the 7 T cell receptor beta chains below, sequenced in a study of cytomegalovirus exposure and HLA in healthy donors. The PCR had 60 Vbeta and 13 Jbeta primers. Sequencing was performed with immunoSEQ multiplex PCR; in TCRdb, only in-frame clones are kept and a portion is missing. Of 100,000 to 150,000 clones in the sample, about 83% were seen once. Material: PBMCs. Receptors were obtained from a girl aged 2 to 9 in good health and CMV-seronegative.

This chain connects TRBV7-2 to TRBJ2-2; 11 bases are shared with TRBD2. The CDR3 runs to 16 residues. Germline CDR1 is SGHTA and CDR2 is FQGNSA. J lost 6 bases, V lost 4 bases, and 7 bases had no gene match. In DNA, the CDR3 is TGTGCCAGCAGCTCACAACCGGGACTAGCGGCCGGGGAGCTGTTTTTT. Amino acids: CASSSQPGLAAGELFF. Full variable domain (missing parts from reference TRBV7-2 and TRBJ2-2): GAGVSQSPSNKVTEKGKDVELRCDPISGHTALYWYRQSLGQGLEFLIYFQGNSAPDKSGLPSDRFSAERTGGSVSTLTIQRTQQEDSAVYLCASSSQPGLAAGELFFGEGSRLTVL.

This clone was detected once. The gene calls are TRBV15 and TRBJ2-5; D is possibly TRBD2 (7 bases). Germline CDR1 is LNHNV and CDR2 is YYDKDF (reference sequence). This CDR3 has 13 residues. V was trimmed by 8 bases and J by 5 bases, leaving 15 bases between them. This chain's CDR3 is CATAGGRRETQYF. As DNA, the CDR3 is TGTGCCACCGCCGGGGGGCGCAGGGAGACCCAGTACTTC.

In nucleotides, the CDR3 is TGTGCCATCAGTGAGTCGCAGGGCCGGACTGAAGCTTTCTTT. This encodes CAISESQGRTEAFF. V and J are TRBV10-3 and TRBJ1-1; TRBD1 might be the D (5 bases). Germline lookup yields CDR1 ENHRY and CDR2 SYGVKD. The CDR3 has 14 residues. V was cut by 0 bases and J by 5 bases, with 10 bases left in between.

A single count supports this clone. J is TRBJ1-2 and V is TRBV29-1, with a possible D match to TRBD1 (5 bases). The V and J ends lost 6 bases and 6 bases respectively, with 17 bases between them. This CDR3 spans 13 amino acids. From germline, CDR1 is SQVTM and CDR2 ANQGSEA. CDR3 sequence reads: CSVLDKAIDGYTF. CDR3 DNA: TGCAGCGTACTGGACAAAGCGATCGATGGCTACACCTTC.

This chain connects TRBV27 to TRBJ1-2; TRBD1 matches at 10 bases. CDR1 is MNHEY and CDR2 is SMNVEV in the germline V gene (reference sequence). The CDR3 loop spans 16 amino acids. V lost 4 bases, J lost 1 base, and 6 bases stayed unmatched. The CDR3 bases are TGTGCCAGCAGTTCAAAGGACAGGGGGTTTAACTATGGCTACACCTTC. This encodes CASSSKDRGFNYGYTF.

This clone was counted once. CDR3 in amino acids: CASSQVGTVPNYGYTF. The DNA of the CDR3 is TGTGCCAGCAGCCAGGTCGGGACAGTCCCTAACTATGGCTACACCTTC. The chain is built from TRBV14 and TRBJ1-2, with 7 bases fitting TRBD1. The CDR3 runs to 16 residues. Germline CDR1 SGHDN, CDR2 FVKESK. J gave up 0 bases and V 3 bases, and 7 bases lay outside the gene matches.

The V call is TRBV2, the J call TRBJ1-5; TRBD1 matches at 8 bases. The germline V gene has CDR1 SNHLY and CDR2 FYNNEI. J was trimmed by 7 bases and V by 4 bases; bases with no gene match: 6. The CDR3 consists of 14 residues. The CDR3 protein is CASSVDRAGQPQHF. CDR3 bases: TGTGCCAGCAGTGTGGACAGGGCGGGCCAGCCCCAGCATTTT. Based on the CDR3 plus reference TRBV2 and TRBJ1-5, the full variable domain is EPEVTQTPSHQVTQMGQEVILRCVPISNHLYFYWYRQILGQKVEFLVSFYNNEISEKSEIFDDQFSVERPDGSNFTLKIRSTKLEDSAMYFCASSVDRAGQPQHFGDGTRLSIL.